This entry lists 3 T cell receptor beta chains sequenced from one sample in a study of blood T cell repertoires in COVID-19. Produced via immunoSEQ multiplex PCR; TCRdb's table is partial and in-frame only. The sample holds approximately 300,000 clones, about 90% seen once. Input material: peripheral blood. The receptors stem from a woman aged 25 to 39 with COVID-19, enrolled during active disease.

This clone has more than one count but fewer than ten. The rearrangement links TRBV27 to TRBJ2-1; the D is unclear. The CDR3 contains 12 residues. Germline V gives CDR1 MNHEY, CDR2 SMNVEV (reference sequence). With 5 bases removed from V and 8 bases from J, the gap between germline ends came to 10 bases. This chain's CDR3 is CASSDGWDEQFF. In nucleotides, the CDR3 is TGTGCCAGCAGTGACGGGTGGGATGAGCAGTTCTTC.

The gene calls are TRBV4-2 and TRBJ2-2; D uncertain. The CDR3 has 13 amino acids. CDR1 is LGHNA, CDR2 YNFKEQ, per germline. The germline V and J ends were trimmed by 3 bases and 4 bases, with 6 bases remaining between them. The CDR3 reads CASSQYSTGELFF. Here the CDR3 DNA reads TGTGCCAGCAGCCAGTACAGCACCGGGGAGCTGTTTTTT.

V usage is TRBV19 and J usage is TRBJ2-1, with TRBD1 matching 7 bases. After removal of 2 bases from V and 1 base from J, the junction contained 2 bases not matched to a gene. The germline V gene encodes CDR1 LNHDA and CDR2 SQIVND (reference sequence). The CDR3 is 15 residues long. CDR3 nucleotides: TGTGCCAGTAGTATAACAGGGGAATCCTACAATGAGCAGTTCTTC. Translating gives CASSITGESYNEQFF.